This TCR beta chain emerged from a study of Ad26.COV2.S vaccination and SARS-CoV-2 variants (dated by TCRdb to 2020 to 2023). Regarding the complete study: Vaccine-arm donors came from COV1001, a multicentre, randomized, double-blind, placebo-controlled phase I-IIa trial of Ad26.COV2.S in healthy adults. Ad26.COV2.S was given intramuscularly at 5x10^10 or 1x10^11 viral particles, as a single shot or as two shots 56 days apart. Sequencing of the TCRbeta repertoire served to evaluate the specificity and breadth of SARS-CoV-2-reactive T cell receptors following Ad26.COV2.S vaccination. The TCR-sequenced set comprised approximately 32 samples: some 20 Ad26.COV2.S vaccine recipients, 5 placebo recipients and 8 SARS-CoV-2 convalescent individuals. Participants in the trial were split at random into five groups of five each, receiving low-dose or high-dose Ad26.COV2.S once or twice, or else placebo on both occasions. Blinding of investigators to trial group allocation was maintained during experiments and outcome assessment.

The immunoSEQ Assay was used to sequence TCRbeta CDR3 regions. After extraction, genomic DNA underwent amplification by bias-controlled multiplex PCR, followed by high-throughput sequencing. On the study's bioinformatics: To quantify the absolute abundance of every unique TCRbeta CDR3 region, sequences were collapsed and filtered. T cell fraction was estimated by normalization of TCRbeta template counts to usable DNA, with usable DNA being measured through amplification of reference genes present in all nucleated cells. Repertoire TCRs were annotated as SARS-CoV-2-specific by exact matching of V gene, CDR3 amino acid sequence and J gene to a known reactive TCR set. The reference SARS-CoV-2 TCR set was obtained from MIRA and was filtered for enrichment in COVID-19-positive ImmuneCODE repertoires, whereby public or cross-reactive TCRs were removed. Based on the MIRA antigens, annotated TCRs were further analysed at the level of specific ORF or position within ORF. Breadth was defined as annotated unique rearrangements over total unique productive rearrangements; depth was the summed frequency of those rearrangements. Group comparisons of TCR breadth used two-sided Wilcoxon rank-sum tests. The source is immuneACCESS, and TCRdb retained only in-frame sequences with V and J called. Part of the clones is not carried over; for the studies checked, unresolved V genes explain less than half of this, and the remainder is unexplained. V and J calls and clone size are given by that table; D and trimming were obtained from the DNA. A total of roughly 500,000 clones appear in this sample, roughly nine tenths of them only once. Of the sample, approximately 2.5% is held by the ten largest clones.

Overall study outcomes, separate from this receptor: The study lacked the statistical power to compare responses across vaccine doses or regimens. The authors noted that total T cell responses may have been underestimated by the TCR breadth and depth analyses. Vaccine and placebo recipients had similar non-spike TCR breadth, a finding consistent with the vaccine containing only spike. Substantial breadth of spike-specific CD8+ and CD4+ T cell responses was reported after vaccination. Higher spike-specific TCR breadth was observed in Ad26.COV2.S recipients than in placebo recipients (P = 0.0014).

This clone was picked up one time. Which antigen it targets is not known. The sample holds no much larger clone one base away, and base qualities are not on file. The CDR3 starts with the cysteine, ends with the phenylalanine, and has 14 residues. Only the CDR3 DNA stays, 42 bases, in frame from base 1. V loses 4 bases, J loses 4 bases, and the germline ends lie 12 bases apart. The CDR1 and CDR2 encoded by the germline V gene are KGHDR and SFDVKD. What this sample's treatment or condition label stands for: approximately 18 received Ad26.COV2.S at low or high dose, single or two shots; several received placebo; per-sample allocation not given. For vaccine and placebo recipients, repertoires were sequenced using samples collected on day 63 after the first injection. In Cohort 1b, 25 adults aged 18-55 years were enrolled at a single site in Boston, USA, between 29 July and 7 August 2020. Ad26.COV2.S was a replication-incompetent adenovirus type 26 vector that expressed a prefusion-stabilized SARS-CoV-2 spike protein derived from the original Wuhan strain.

The V and J genes are TRBV24-1 and TRBJ1-2, with no D gene named confidently. This specimen was peripheral blood, taken in a trial of Ad26.COV2.S vaccine versus placebo. This TCR came from a person between 18 and 65 years old who received the Ad26.COV2.S COVID-19 vaccine or a placebo. In nucleotide form, the sequence is TGTGCCACCAGTGAGTCGAGGTTGAGCTATGGCTACACCTTC. It encodes CATSESRLSYGYTF.